Sequencing of this T cell receptor (beta chain) was carried out in a study of T-cell reconstitution after alpha-beta-depleted transplantation in children. J gave up 4 bases and V 0 bases, and 10 bases lay outside the gene matches. Germline CDR1 and CDR2: MNHEY and SVGAGI. The CDR3 loop spans 17 amino acids. Unique molecular identifiers were used to barcode this TCRbeta library. A single record per CDR3 protein comes from TCRdb applying MiXCR to the PCR reads. Found here are around 370,000 distinct CDR3 sequences, around 10% of them singletons; the top ten hold roughly 2.5%. The chain joins TRBV6-5 to TRBJ2-3, with 7 bases aligning to TRBD2. The TCR originated in a human donor who donated a stem cell graft to a child with acute lymphoblastic leukemia. The sequencing here drew on PBMCs from the stem cell graft donor, taken from the stem cell graft. The CDR3 here is CASSYSFNAGVPDTQYF. CDR3 DNA: TGTGCCAGCAGTTACTCGTTTAATGCGGGAGTACCAGATACGCAGTATTTT.